Listed below are T cell receptor beta chains from one sample, sequenced in a study of blood T cell repertoires in COVID-19. Profiling relied on immunoSEQ multiplex PCR, and the TCRdb table lists in-frame clones only, not all of them. The sample gives roughly 100,000 clones, 80% to 90% of which show up once; around 4.8% is in the top ten. Sequenced material: peripheral blood. These receptors all stem from a man of 80 years or more with COVID-19, enrolled during active disease. Each CDR3 is given with its conserved first and last residue. D genes are given only for firm matches. Clone size is shown for a subset of rows, as once, few, many or a class of expanded clone.

abundance,len,d_gene,v_gene,j_gene,CDR3nt,CDR3aa
NA,13,TRBD1,TRBV29-1,TRBJ1-1,TGCAGCGTTGCAAGGGGGCGGGACACTGAAGCTTTCTTT,CSVARGRDTEAFF
NA,16,TRBD1,TRBV10-3,TRBJ2-1,TGTGCCATCAGTGACGGGGACAGGGGTTCCTACAATGAGCAGTTCTTC,CAISDGDRGSYNEQFF
NA,13,TRBD1,TRBV10-3,TRBJ1-2,TGTGCCATCAGCGACAGGGAAATGGATGGCTACACCTTC,CAISDREMDGYTF
NA,13,NA,TRBV7-8,TRBJ2-7,TGTGCCAGCGGGCGAGGGGCCTCCTACGAGCAGTACTTC,CASGRGASYEQYF
NA,15,TRBD1,TRBV18,TRBJ2-7,TGTGCCAGCTCTCGGACAGGGTCGGGAACCTACGAGCAGTACTTC,CASSRTGSGTYEQYF
NA,16,NA,TRBV28,TRBJ1-6,TGTGCCAGCAGCCCCTATGAGGGAAGGAGCAATTCACCCCTCCACTTT,CASSPYEGRSNSPLHF
NA,15,NA,TRBV7-8,TRBJ2-6,TGTGCCAGCAGCCAAACTATCTCTGGGGCCAACGTCCTGACTTTC,CASSQTISGANVLTF
NA,16,NA,TRBV7-2,TRBJ2-6,TGTGCCAGCAGCTTAAGGGGACACTCTGGGGCCAACGTCCTGACTTTC,CASSLRGHSGANVLTF
NA,9,NA,TRBV27,TRBJ2-3,TGTGCCAGCACCAATACGCAGTATTTT,CASTNTQYF
NA,13,TRBD1,TRBV7-3,TRBJ2-5,TGTGCCAGCAGCCCCGGGACAGTTGGAACCCAGTACTTC,CASSPGTVGTQYF
once,13,NA,TRBV6-2/TRBV6-3,TRBJ1-1,TGTGCCAGCAGTTACATCGGGACTGGGGAAGCTTTCTTT,CASSYIGTGEAFF
few,15,NA,TRBV7-9,TRBJ1-5,TGTGCCAGCAGCTTAGACGGGAAGTCAAGGCAGCCCCAGCATTTT,CASSLDGKSRQPQHF
NA,14,TRBD1,TRBV28,TRBJ2-5,TGTGCCAGCAGGCAATACAGGGGGCGAGAGACCCAGTACTTC,CASRQYRGRETQYF
NA,14,NA,TRBV6-5,TRBJ1-6,TGTGCCAGCAGTTACGGCAGCGGGGATTCACCCCTCCACTTT,CASSYGSGDSPLHF
once,14,TRBD2,TRBV30,TRBJ2-3,TGTGCCTGGAGTACTGCGGGGGTCACAGATACGCAGTATTTT,CAWSTAGVTDTQYF
NA,14,NA,TRBV5-4,TRBJ2-3,TGTGCCAGCAGCCGCGACAGCCGCACAGATACGCAGTATTTT,CASSRDSRTDTQYF
NA,16,TRBD1,TRBV24-1,TRBJ1-4,TGTGCCACCAGTGATTTCGGACAGGGGATGGGTGAAAAACTGTTTTTT,CATSDFGQGMGEKLFF
NA,15,TRBD1,TRBV5-1,TRBJ2-1,TGCGCCAGCAGCCGAGAGGGGGCTGGCTACAATGAGCAGTTCTTC,CASSREGAGYNEQFF
NA,17,TRBD2,TRBV7-2,TRBJ2-3,TGTGCCAGCAGCTTAGGTCGGTGGGGGGGTAGCACAGATACGCAGTATTTT,CASSLGRWGGSTDTQYF
NA,15,TRBD1,TRBV7-6,TRBJ2-2,TGTGCCAGCAGCTTGGGACAGGGGACTACCGGGGAGCTGTTTTTT,CASSLGQGTTGELFF
NA,14,NA,TRBV6-2/TRBV6-3,TRBJ1-2,TGTGCCAGCAGTTTTGACATCCAGGCCTATGGCTACACCTTC,CASSFDIQAYGYTF
NA,15,NA,TRBV9,TRBJ2-1,TGTGCCAGCAGCGTAGTGGCAGGGCTGGAGAGTGAGCAGTTCTTC,CASSVVAGLESEQFF
NA,15,TRBD1,TRBV5-1,TRBJ1-2,TGCGCCAGCAGCCAATCGACAGGGTCGTTCTATGGCTACACCTTC,CASSQSTGSFYGYTF
NA,16,NA,TRBV10-3,TRBJ1-5,TGTGCCATCAGTGAGTCCATCGGGGGAGGCAATCAGCCCCAGCATTTT,CAISESIGGGNQPQHF
NA,14,TRBD1,TRBV19,TRBJ1-1,TGTGCCAGTGTAGACAGGGCGAGGAACACTGAAGCTTTCTTT,CASVDRARNTEAFF
NA,12,NA,TRBV15,TRBJ1-2,TGTGCCACCAGCAGAGCAGGGGTGGGCTACACCTTC,CATSRAGVGYTF
NA,14,NA,TRBV6-5,TRBJ2-7,TGTGCCACCCAGTCCACTTGGGGCAGGTACGAGCAGTACTTC,CATQSTWGRYEQYF
NA,15,NA,TRBV2,TRBJ1-5,TGTGCCAGCAGTACGGGGGGGCAGGGCAATCAGCCCCAGCATTTT,CASSTGGQGNQPQHF
NA,11,NA,TRBV6-1,TRBJ1-4,TGTGCCAGCAGTGAAGGCGGATTCCTGTTTTTT,CASSEGGFLFF
NA,14,TRBD1,TRBV6-5,TRBJ1-2,TGTGCCAGCAGTTCTGGACAGGGAGGAGGGGGCTACACCTTC,CASSSGQGGGGYTF
NA,15,TRBD2,TRBV9,TRBJ2-1,TGTGCCAGCAGCGTGGGCGGGGGGCAAAGCAATGAGCAGTTCTTC,CASSVGGGQSNEQFF
NA,16,TRBD2,TRBV24-1,TRBJ2-1,TGTGCCACCAACTCCCCGGGACCTCGCGGGGGGGGTGAGCAGTTCTTC,CATNSPGPRGGGEQFF
NA,17,NA,TRBV6-2/TRBV6-3,TRBJ2-3,TGTGCCAGCAGTTACATGAATGGAGGTCGGGCCACAGATACGCAGTATTTT,CASSYMNGGRATDTQYF
NA,15,NA,TRBV15,TRBJ2-5,TGTGCCACCAGCACAGGACAGCCAGAACAAGAGACCCAGTACTTC,CATSTGQPEQETQYF
NA,13,NA,TRBV5-4,TRBJ1-1,TGTGCCAGCAGCTTTCGTCAGAACCCTGAAGCTTTCTTT,CASSFRQNPEAFF
NA,19,TRBD1,TRBV19,TRBJ1-5,TGTGCCAGTAGTATCCCCCGGACAGGTCCCCCAGGGAGCAATCAGCCCCAGCATTTT,CASSIPRTGPPGSNQPQHF
NA,16,NA,TRBV5-1,TRBJ2-5,TGCGCCAGCAGTAGTCCGAGACAGGGACTCCAAGAGACCCAGTACTTC,CASSSPRQGLQETQYF
NA,15,TRBD2,TRBV7-9,TRBJ2-3,TGTGCCAGCAGCGTAACTAGCGGGAGCACAGATACGCAGTATTTT,CASSVTSGSTDTQYF
NA,16,TRBD1,TRBV7-2,TRBJ1-6,TGTGCCAGCAGCAAAGCCGGGACAGGGAGAAATCCACCCCTCCACTTT,CASSKAGTGRNPPLHF